In its sample, the clone carrying this T cell receptor beta chain was seen once. Its antigen remains unknown. At one end, the junction sequence differs from germline, possibly due to a read error. The data derive from a study of CD8 T cells in ankylosing spondylitis. The CDR3 spans 16 residues. Germline assignment: CDR1 SGHTA and CDR2 FQGNSA. As the method for making TCR beta libraries, quantitative 5'-RACE with molecular barcodes was used. TCRdb ran MiXCR on the 5' RACE reads and lists one entry per CDR3 protein. The sample includes 340,000 or so distinct CDR3 sequences, around 15% of them seen just once. Findings of the study overall: Peripheral blood samples showed relatively rare disease-linked clones, and these clones were CD8+. One TCR beta motif, made up of under ten highly homologous variants, appeared characteristic of ankylosing spondylitis blood. Matched ankylosing spondylitis synovial fluid reportedly contained a significantly enriched population of disease-linked clones.

This clonotype originated in a male donor with ankylosing spondylitis or in good health (not recorded which). The sequenced sample consisted of blood, either unsorted or a sorted T cell fraction (not recorded which). V usage is TRBV7-2 and J usage is TRBJ2-1; D might be TRBD1 or TRBD2, each matching 6 bases. The CDR3 protein is CASTLASGARDNEQFF. In DNA, the CDR3 is TGTGCCAGCACCTTAGCTTCGGGGGCGCGTGACAATGAGCAGTTCTTC.